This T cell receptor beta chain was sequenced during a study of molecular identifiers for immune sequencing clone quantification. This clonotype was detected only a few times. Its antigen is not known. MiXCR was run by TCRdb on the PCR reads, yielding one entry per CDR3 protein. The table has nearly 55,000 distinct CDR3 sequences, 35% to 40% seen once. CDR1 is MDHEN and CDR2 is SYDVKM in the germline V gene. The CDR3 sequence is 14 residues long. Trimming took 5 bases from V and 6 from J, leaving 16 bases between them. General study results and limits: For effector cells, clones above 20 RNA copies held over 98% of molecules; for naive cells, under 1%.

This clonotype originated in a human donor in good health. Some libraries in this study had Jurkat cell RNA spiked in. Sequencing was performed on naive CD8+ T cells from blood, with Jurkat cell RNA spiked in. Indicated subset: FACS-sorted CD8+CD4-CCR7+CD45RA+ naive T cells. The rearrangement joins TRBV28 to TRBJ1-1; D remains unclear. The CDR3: CASSIGPLGAEAFF. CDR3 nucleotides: TGTGCCAGCAGTATTGGGCCCCTTGGCGCTGAAGCTTTCTTT.